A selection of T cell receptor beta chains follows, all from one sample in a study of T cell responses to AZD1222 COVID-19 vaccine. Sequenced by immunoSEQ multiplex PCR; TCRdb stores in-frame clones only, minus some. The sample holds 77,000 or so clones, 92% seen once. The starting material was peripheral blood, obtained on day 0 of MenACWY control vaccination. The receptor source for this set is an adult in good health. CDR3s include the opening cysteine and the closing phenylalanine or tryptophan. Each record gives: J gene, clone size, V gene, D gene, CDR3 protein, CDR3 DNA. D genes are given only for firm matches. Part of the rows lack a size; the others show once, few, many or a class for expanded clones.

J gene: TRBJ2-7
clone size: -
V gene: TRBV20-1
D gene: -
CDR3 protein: CSASPVVQGGQYF
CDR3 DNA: TGCAGTGCTAGTCCCGTGGTGCAGGGCGGGCAGTACTTC

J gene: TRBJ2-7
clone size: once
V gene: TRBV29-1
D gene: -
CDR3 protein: CSVMTVKREQYF
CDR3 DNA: TGCAGCGTGATGACAGTCAAACGCGAGCAGTACTTC

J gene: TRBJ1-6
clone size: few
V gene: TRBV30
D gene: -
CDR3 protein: CAWNAGGRNSPLHF
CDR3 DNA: TGTGCCTGGAACGCCGGGGGACGGAATTCACCCCTCCACTTT

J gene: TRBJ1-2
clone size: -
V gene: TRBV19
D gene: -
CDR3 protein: CASSFQPPAGGYTF
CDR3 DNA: TGTGCCAGTAGTTTCCAACCCCCAGCGGGTGGCTACACCTTC

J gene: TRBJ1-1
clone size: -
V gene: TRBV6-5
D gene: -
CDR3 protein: CASREGPDTEAFF
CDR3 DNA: TGTGCCAGCAGGGAGGGGCCGGACACTGAAGCTTTCTTT

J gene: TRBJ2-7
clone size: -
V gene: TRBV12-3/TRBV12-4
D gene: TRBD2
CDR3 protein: CASSLFREEEQYF
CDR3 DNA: TGTGCCAGCAGTTTGTTTCGGGAGGAAGAGCAGTACTTC

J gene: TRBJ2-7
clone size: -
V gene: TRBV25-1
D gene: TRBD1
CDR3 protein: CASSEPGQGAYEQYF
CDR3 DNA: TGTGCCAGCAGTGAACCGGGACAGGGGGCCTACGAGCAGTACTTC

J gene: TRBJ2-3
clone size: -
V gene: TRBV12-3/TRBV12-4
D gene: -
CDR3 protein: CASERGSTDTQYF
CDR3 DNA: TGTGCCAGCGAAAGGGGTAGCACAGATACGCAGTATTTT

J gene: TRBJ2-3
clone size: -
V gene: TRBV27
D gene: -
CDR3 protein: CASSPLSASFTDTQYF
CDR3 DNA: TGTGCCAGCAGTCCCCTGAGCGCCTCGTTCACAGATACGCAGTATTTT

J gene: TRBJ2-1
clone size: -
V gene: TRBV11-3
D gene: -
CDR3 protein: CASSLGSTDYYNEQFF
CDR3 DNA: TGTGCCAGCAGCCTCGGATCCACTGATTATTACAATGAGCAGTTCTTC

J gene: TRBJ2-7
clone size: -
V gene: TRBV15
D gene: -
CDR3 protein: CATSRGINGYEQYF
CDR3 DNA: TGTGCCACCAGCAGGGGCATCAACGGGTACGAGCAGTACTTC

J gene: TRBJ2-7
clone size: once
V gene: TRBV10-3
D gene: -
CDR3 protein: CAISESGVGGGYEQYF
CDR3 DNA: TGTGCCATCAGTGAGTCAGGTGTAGGGGGAGGGTACGAGCAGTACTTC

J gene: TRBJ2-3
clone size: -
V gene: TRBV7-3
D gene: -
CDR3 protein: CASSLGGTDTQYF
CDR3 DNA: TGTGCCAGCAGCTTAGGGGGCACAGATACGCAGTATTTT

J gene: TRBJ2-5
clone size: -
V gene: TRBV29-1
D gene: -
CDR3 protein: CSVLPLDSPSQETQYF
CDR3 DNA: TGCAGCGTTCTACCCTTAGACAGCCCATCCCAAGAGACCCAGTACTTC

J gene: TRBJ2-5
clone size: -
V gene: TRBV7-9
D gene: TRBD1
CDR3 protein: CASSLGTGTGETQYF
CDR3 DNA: TGTGCCAGCAGCTTAGGGACAGGGACTGGAGAGACCCAGTACTTC

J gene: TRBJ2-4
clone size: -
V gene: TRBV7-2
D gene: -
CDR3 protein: CASSSSQGENIQYF
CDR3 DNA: TGTGCCAGCAGCTCGTCCCAGGGCGAAAACATTCAGTACTTC

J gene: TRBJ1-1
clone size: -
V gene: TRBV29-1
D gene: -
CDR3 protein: CSVVMNTEAFF
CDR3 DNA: TGCAGCGTGGTTATGAACACTGAAGCTTTCTTT

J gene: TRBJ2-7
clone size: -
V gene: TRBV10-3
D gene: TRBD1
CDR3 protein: CAISSDRGSYEQYF
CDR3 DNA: TGTGCCATCAGTTCGGACAGGGGGTCCTACGAGCAGTACTTC

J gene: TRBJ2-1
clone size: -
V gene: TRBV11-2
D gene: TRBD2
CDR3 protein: CASIGTSGSYNEQFF
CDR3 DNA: TGTGCCAGCATCGGAACTAGCGGGAGTTACAATGAGCAGTTCTTC

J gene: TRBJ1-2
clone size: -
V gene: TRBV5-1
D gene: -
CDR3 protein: CASSLAADSYGYTF
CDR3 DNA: TGCGCCAGCAGCTTGGCGGCAGACTCCTATGGCTACACCTTC

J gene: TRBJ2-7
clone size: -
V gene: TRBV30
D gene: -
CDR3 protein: CASAGGPYEQYF
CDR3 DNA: TGTGCCTCCGCCGGGGGGCCCTACGAGCAGTACTTC

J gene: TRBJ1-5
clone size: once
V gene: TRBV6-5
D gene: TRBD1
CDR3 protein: CASRAQGGQPQHF
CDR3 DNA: TGTGCCAGCAGGGCACAGGGGGGGCAGCCCCAGCATTTT

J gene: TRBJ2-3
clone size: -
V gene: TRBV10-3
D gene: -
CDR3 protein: CAIRLLALPTDTQYF
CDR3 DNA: TGTGCCATCAGATTACTAGCTCTCCCCACAGATACGCAGTATTTT

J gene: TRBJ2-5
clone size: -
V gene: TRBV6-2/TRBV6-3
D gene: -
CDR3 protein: CASSYPHLGTQETQYF
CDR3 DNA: TGTGCCAGCAGTTACCCCCACTTGGGGACCCAAGAGACCCAGTACTTC

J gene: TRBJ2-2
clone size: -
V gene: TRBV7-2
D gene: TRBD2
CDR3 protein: CASSSIPGGAPNTGELFF
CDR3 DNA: TGTGCCAGCAGCTCCATTCCCGGGGGGGCCCCGAACACCGGGGAGCTGTTTTTT

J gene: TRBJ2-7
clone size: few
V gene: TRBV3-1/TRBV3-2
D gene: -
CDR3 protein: CASSQQGTYEQYF
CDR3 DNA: TGTGCCAGCAGCCAACAAGGGACCTACGAGCAGTACTTC

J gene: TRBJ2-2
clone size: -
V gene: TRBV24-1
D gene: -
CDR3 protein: CATSRRPGELFF
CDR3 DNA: TGTGCCACCAGCCGGAGGCCCGGGGAGCTGTTTTTT

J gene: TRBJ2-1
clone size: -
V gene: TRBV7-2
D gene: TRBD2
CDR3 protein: CASSSLAGWQEQFF
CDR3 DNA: TGTGCCAGCAGCTCCCTAGCGGGGTGGCAGGAGCAGTTCTTC

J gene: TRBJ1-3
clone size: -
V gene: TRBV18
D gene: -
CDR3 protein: CASSPSAVVSSGNTIYF
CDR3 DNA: TGTGCCAGCTCACCATCGGCAGTGGTCTCTTCTGGAAACACCATATATTTT

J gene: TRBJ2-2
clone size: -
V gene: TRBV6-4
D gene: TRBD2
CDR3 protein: CASSRLAGNPTGELFF
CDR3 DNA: TGTGCCAGCAGTAGACTAGCGGGCAACCCCACCGGGGAGCTGTTTTTT

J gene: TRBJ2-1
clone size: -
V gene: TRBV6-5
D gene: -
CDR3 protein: CASSFYNEQFF
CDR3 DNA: TGTGCCAGCAGTTTCTACAATGAGCAGTTCTTC

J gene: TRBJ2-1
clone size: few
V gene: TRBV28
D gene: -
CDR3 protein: CASSRPPRGEEQFF
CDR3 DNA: TGTGCCAGCAGTAGGCCCCCCAGGGGGGAAGAGCAGTTCTTC

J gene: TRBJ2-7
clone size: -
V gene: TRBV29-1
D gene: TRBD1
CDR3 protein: CSVRQGTYEQYF
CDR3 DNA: TGCAGCGTTCGACAGGGAACCTACGAGCAGTACTTC

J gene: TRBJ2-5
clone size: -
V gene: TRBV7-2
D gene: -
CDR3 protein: CASSPPGEETQYF
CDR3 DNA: TGTGCCAGCAGCCCCCCCGGAGAAGAGACCCAGTACTTC

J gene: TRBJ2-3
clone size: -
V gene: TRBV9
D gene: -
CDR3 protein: CASSVEAASTDTQYF
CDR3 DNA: TGTGCCAGCAGCGTAGAGGCAGCGAGCACAGATACGCAGTATTTT

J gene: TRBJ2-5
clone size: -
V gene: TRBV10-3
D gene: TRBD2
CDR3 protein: CAIASGSEETQYF
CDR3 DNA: TGTGCCATCGCCAGCGGGAGTGAAGAGACCCAGTACTTC

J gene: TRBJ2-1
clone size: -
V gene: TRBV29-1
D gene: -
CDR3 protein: CSVVGRLNEQFF
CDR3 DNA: TGCAGCGTTGTCGGACGGCTGAATGAGCAGTTCTTC

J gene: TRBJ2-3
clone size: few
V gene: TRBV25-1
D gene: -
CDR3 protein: CASSFTDTQYF
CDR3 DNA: TGTGCCAGCAGCTTCACAGATACGCAGTATTTT

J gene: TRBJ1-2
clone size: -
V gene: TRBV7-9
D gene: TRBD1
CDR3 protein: CASSPQGADGYTF
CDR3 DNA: TGTGCCAGCAGCCCACAGGGGGCTGATGGCTACACCTTC

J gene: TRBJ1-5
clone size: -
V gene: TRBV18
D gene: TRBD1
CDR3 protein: CASSPFFRQGAQPQHF
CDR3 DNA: TGTGCCAGCTCACCGTTTTTTCGACAGGGGGCTCAGCCCCAGCATTTT

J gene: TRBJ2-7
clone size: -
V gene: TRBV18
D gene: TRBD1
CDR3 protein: CASSPQGAKIYEQYF
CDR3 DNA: TGTGCCAGCTCACCGCAGGGGGCGAAGATTTACGAGCAGTACTTC

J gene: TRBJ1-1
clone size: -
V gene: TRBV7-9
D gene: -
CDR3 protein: CASSLVFSGTEAFF
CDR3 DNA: TGTGCCAGCAGCTTAGTTTTTTCCGGCACTGAAGCTTTCTTT

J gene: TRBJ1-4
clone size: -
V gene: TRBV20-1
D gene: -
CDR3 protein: CSASSDATNEKLFF
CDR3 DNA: TGCAGTGCTAGTTCCGATGCAACTAATGAAAAACTGTTTTTT

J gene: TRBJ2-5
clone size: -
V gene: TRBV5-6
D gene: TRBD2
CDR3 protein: CASSLQAGGPETQYF
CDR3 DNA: TGTGCCAGCAGCTTGCAAGCGGGGGGGCCTGAGACCCAGTACTTC

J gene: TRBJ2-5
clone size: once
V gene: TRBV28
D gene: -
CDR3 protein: CASSSVDSLLAQYF
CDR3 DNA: TGTGCCAGCAGTTCCGTTGACAGCCTATTGGCCCAGTACTTC

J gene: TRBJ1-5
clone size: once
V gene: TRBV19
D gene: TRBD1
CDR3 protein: CASSIGQGRDPTSQPQHF
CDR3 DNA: TGTGCCAGTAGTATAGGACAGGGGAGGGATCCGACGAGTCAGCCCCAGCATTTT

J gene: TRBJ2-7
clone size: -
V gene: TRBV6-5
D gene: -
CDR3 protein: CASSLLPSFEQYF
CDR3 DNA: TGTGCCAGCAGCTTACTACCCTCGTTCGAGCAGTACTTC

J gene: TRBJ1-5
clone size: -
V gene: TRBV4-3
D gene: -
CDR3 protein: CASSQERGQPQHF
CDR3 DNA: TGCGCCAGCAGCCAAGAACGGGGTCAGCCCCAGCATTTT

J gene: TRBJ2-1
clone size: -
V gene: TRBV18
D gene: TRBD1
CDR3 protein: CASSHNTRTGGYDNEQFF
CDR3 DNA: TGTGCCAGCTCACACAACACTCGGACAGGGGGCTATGACAATGAGCAGTTCTTC

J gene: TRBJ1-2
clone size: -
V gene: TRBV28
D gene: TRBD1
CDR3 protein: CASSLDRENYGYTF
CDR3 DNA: TGTGCCAGCAGTTTGGACAGGGAGAACTATGGCTACACCTTC

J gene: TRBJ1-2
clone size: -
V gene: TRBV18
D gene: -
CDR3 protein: CASSRGGLGYGYTF
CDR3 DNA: TGTGCCAGCTCGAGAGGAGGGCTCGGCTATGGCTACACCTTC

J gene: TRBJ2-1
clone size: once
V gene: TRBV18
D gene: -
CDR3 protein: CASSPTQDNWGNEQFF
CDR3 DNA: TGTGCCAGCTCACCGACCCAGGACAACTGGGGCAATGAGCAGTTCTTC

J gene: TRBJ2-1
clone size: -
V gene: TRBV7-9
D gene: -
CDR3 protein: CAGSPPRSYNEQFF
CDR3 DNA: TGTGCAGGGTCCCCTCCTCGCTCCTACAATGAGCAGTTCTTC

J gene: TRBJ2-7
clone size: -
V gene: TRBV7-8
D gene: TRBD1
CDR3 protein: CASTNPGQGLNEQYF
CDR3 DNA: TGTGCCAGCACCAATCCGGGACAGGGGCTCAACGAGCAGTACTTC

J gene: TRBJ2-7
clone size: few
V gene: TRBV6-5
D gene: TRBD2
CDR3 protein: CASSYGLAGSEEQYF
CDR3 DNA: TGTGCCAGCAGTTATGGACTAGCGGGAAGTGAGGAGCAGTACTTC